This T cell receptor beta chain was identified in a study of blood T cell repertoires in COVID-19. Study at large: The origin of the acute and convalescent COVID-19 samples was the United States, Italy and Spain.

Produced via immunoSEQ multiplex PCR; TCRdb's table is partial and in-frame only. Among approximately 37,000 clones listed, over 75% were seen once. The V and J ends lost 3 bases and 4 bases, in that order; junction bases with no gene match: 10. This CDR3 region has 16 residues. Germline V gives CDR1 SNHLY, CDR2 FYNNEI. This receptor was identified in a woman aged 70 to 79 with acute or convalescent COVID-19. Sequenced input: peripheral blood. This rearrangement joins TRBV2 to TRBJ1-2; 8 nucleotides agree with TRBD1. The CDR3: CASSEEVRGQGYGYTF. As DNA, the CDR3 is TGTGCCAGCAGTGAGGAAGTCAGGGGGCAGGGCTATGGCTACACCTTC.